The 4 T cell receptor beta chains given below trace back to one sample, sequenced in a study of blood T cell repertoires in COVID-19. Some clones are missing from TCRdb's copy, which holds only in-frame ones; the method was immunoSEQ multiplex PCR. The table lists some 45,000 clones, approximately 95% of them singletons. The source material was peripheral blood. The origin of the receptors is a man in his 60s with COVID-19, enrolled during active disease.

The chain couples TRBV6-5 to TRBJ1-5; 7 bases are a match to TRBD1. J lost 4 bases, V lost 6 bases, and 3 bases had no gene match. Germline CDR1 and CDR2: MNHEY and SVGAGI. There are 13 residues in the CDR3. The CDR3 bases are TGTGCCAGCAGGAGACAGGGTAATCAGCCCCAGCATTTT. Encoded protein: CASRRQGNQPQHF.

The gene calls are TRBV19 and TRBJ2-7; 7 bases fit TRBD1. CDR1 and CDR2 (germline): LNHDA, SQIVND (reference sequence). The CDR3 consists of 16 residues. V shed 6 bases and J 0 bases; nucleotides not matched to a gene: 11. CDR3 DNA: TGTGCCAGTAGCCCGGTTGGGGACAGACTCTCCTACGAGCAGTACTTC. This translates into CASSPVGDRLSYEQYF.

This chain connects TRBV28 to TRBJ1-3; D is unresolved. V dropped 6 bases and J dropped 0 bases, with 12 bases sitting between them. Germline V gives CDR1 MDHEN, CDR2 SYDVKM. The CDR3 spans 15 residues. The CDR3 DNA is TGTGCCAGCAGACCACTTGGGAGCTCTGGAAACACCATATATTTT. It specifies CASRPLGSSGNTIYF.

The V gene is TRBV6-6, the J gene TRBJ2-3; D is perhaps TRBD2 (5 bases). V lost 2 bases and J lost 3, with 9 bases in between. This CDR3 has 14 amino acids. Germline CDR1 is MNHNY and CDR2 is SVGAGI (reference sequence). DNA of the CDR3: TGTGCCAGCAGTTACGAGGGCCTTACAGATACGCAGTATTTT. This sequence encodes CASSYEGLTDTQYF.